This TCR beta chain was recovered during a study of T cells in Graves' hyperthyroidism and ophthalmopathy. Study findings and constraints: A 13 V-J signature model discriminated ophthalmopathy versus stable hyperthyroidism. The blood repertoire included most of the expanded thyroid clonotypes above 0.001.

RNA transcripts served as the template for amplifying TCR beta CDR3 regions. When the TCR CDR3 underwent first-round RT-PCR, the HTBI primer set was used. Using its own MiXCR run on the multiplex PCR reads, TCRdb lists one record per CDR3 protein. In the table there are about 340,000 distinct CDR3 sequences, around a sixth of which are singletons. Germline V CDR1 and CDR2: SEHNR, FQNEAQ (reference sequence). Trimming took off 1 base at V and 8 bases at J, with 9 bases between the two ends. This CDR3 comprises 13 residues. This clonotype has a handful of counts. Its target is not known. Not enrolled were patients with uncontrolled infection, other autoimmune disease, pregnancy or lactation. PBMCs were obtained from 10 ml fresh peripheral blood.

This sequence joins TRBV7-9 and TRBJ2-1, with a weak D call TRBD2 (6 bases). This receptor was taken from a woman aged 45-60 years with Graves' hyperthyroidism. The sample comprised blood. The CDR3 nucleotides read TGTGCCAGCAGCTTAGTGCGGGACTATGAGCAGTTCTTC. It specifies CASSLVRDYEQFF.